Sequencing of this T cell receptor beta chain was carried out in a study of identical twins. With template switching, a universal primer site was added, and the cDNA carried unique molecular identifiers. A single record per CDR3 protein comes from TCRdb applying MiXCR to the 5' RACE reads. Of a few hundred thousand distinct CDR3 sequences detected, 9% to 10% appear once; the ten largest clones hold approximately 8.9%. Germline V gene data show CDR1 as MNHNS and CDR2 as SASEGT. The CDR3 runs to 18 residues. Trimming cost V 1 base and J 2 bases; bases outside gene matches: 12. Study-level findings and limits: Sharing of beta out-of-frame sequences by twins showed a weaker excess. Out-of-frame alpha sequences shared by twins showed excess low generation probability. Insertions were fewer in abundant cord blood beta clonotypes, whereas memory repertoires showed none of this pattern.

Note on this clonotype: Antigen: not known.

The sample consisted of naive T cells sorted from blood. The receptor was derived from a woman aged 50 to 60 in good health. The chain is built from TRBV6-1 and TRBJ2-3; 7 bases match TRBD1. The CDR3 bases are TGTGCCAGCAGTGAAGTAAGGGACACGCAGGGGGTCACAGATACGCAGTATTTT. Translation: CASSEVRDTQGVTDTQYF.